Described below is a single T cell receptor (beta chain) sequence and its context. No antigen is known for it. No much larger clonotype is one base removed from it; base qualities were not supplied. The immunoSEQ assay amplified TCRB CDR3 regions from approximately 2 micrograms of genomic DNA, or from all available DNA when less than that amount was available. For multiplex PCR, 60 forward primers for TCR V beta segments and 13 reverse primers for J beta segments were used. To estimate reads per starting template, synthetic control templates were spiked into each sample at limiting dilution. Sequencing produced 87 bp reads on the Illumina HiSeq System. The paper's processing steps were these. To remove PCR and sequencing errors, closely related sequences were merged with a nearest neighbor algorithm. TCR overlap was measured as the percentage of unique tumor TCR beta sequences also present in the same patient's peripheral blood. This is the immuneACCESS table as TCRdb keeps it, with only in-frame sequences that have V and J called. A part of the clones is gone; compared with another copy, unresolved V genes explain less than half, and the rest is unexplained. The V and J calls and the clone size are those of that table, but D and trimming were determined from the DNA. The sample has approximately 50,000 clones on record, approximately 91% of them singletons. Roughly 5.6% of the sample lies in the top ten.

The data originate from a study of glioma-infiltrating T cells after dendritic cell vaccination listed by TCRdb under 2016. With regard to the full study: The cohort comprised approximately 15 glioblastoma patients from Phase I and II dendritic cell vaccination trials, 9 newly diagnosed and 6 with recurrent disease. Autologous tumor lysate-pulsed dendritic cell vaccination was administered to the patients between about 2003 and 2012. The vaccine consisted of monocyte-derived dendritic cells cultured less than 9 days with IL-4 and GM-CSF, then pulsed overnight with autologous tumor lysate. Three intradermal dendritic cell vaccine injections were administered to patients at biweekly intervals in the arm below the axilla. In glioblastoma patients vaccinated with dendritic cells, deep sequencing of TCR beta CDR3 regions served to measure the amount of tumor-infiltrating lymphocytes and to compare repertoires between tumor and blood. TCR sequencing metrics, including TIL content and tumor-blood repertoire overlap, were correlated with survival after dendritic cell vaccination.

This sample's time point label indicates: after dendritic cell vaccination, including at tumor progression/relapse. Patients were selected for having adequate residual fresh-frozen tumor tissue and more than two years of available survival data. Although molecular status otherwise differed among the glioblastoma patients, no patient had an isocitrate dehydrogenase mutation. PBMC were collected before vaccination, two weeks after the third vaccination, and at tumor progression if progression occurred. Genomic DNA was extracted with the Qiagen DNeasy Blood extraction Kit. General findings and caveats noted by the study authors: TCR clonality showed no direct relationship with survival, which suggests that a diverse polyclonal response may matter. After dendritic cell vaccination, a higher estimated pretreatment TIL content predicted longer time to progression and longer overall survival. The response model built on TCR overlap across three groups was characterized as speculative, with prospective validation still needed. The cohort was small and heterogeneous, with few patients having full blood and tumor sets and even fewer initial-recurrent tumor pairs.

V lost 4 bases and J lost 5 bases, and the count of bases not matched to a germline gene is 10. The germline V gene yields MDHEN for CDR1 and SYDVKM for CDR2. The CDR3 spans 15 residues, from the cysteine through the phenylalanine. The DNA shown is the 45-base CDR3, in frame from base 1. The source was blood, collected after dendritic cell vaccination. Recombination connected TRBV28 to TRBJ2-7, with 8 middle bases fitting TRBD1. The clonotype originates from a human donor with glioblastoma. This receptor has the CDR3 CASSSPDRAIHEQYF. The nucleotide sequence reads TGTGCCAGCAGTTCCCCGGACAGGGCAATCCACGAGCAGTACTTC.